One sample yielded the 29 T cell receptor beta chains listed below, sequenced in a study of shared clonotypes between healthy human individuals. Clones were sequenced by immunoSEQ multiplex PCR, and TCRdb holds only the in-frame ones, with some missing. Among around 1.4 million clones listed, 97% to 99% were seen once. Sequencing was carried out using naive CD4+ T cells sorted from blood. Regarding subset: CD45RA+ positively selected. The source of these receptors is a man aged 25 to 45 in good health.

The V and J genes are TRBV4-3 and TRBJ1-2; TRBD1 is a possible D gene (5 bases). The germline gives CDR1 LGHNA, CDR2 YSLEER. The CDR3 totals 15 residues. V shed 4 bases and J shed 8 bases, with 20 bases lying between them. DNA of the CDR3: TGCGCCAGCAGCCCCACTACTTCAGGGTACGGAGGCTACACCTTC. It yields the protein CASSPTTSGYGGYTF.

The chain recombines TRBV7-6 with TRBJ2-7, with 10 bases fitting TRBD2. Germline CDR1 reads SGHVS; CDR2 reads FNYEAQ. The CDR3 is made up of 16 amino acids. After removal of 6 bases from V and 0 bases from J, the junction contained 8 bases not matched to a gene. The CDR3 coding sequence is TGTGCCAGCAGTTATCGGACTAGCGGCCCCTCCTACGAGCAGTACTTC. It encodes CASSYRTSGPSYEQYF.

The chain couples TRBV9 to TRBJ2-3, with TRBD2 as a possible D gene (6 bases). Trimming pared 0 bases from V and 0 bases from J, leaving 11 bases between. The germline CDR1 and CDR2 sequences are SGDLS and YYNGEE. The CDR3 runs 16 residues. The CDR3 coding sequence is TGTGCCAGCAGCGTAGTGACCGGAGGGAGCACAGATACGCAGTATTTT. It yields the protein CASSVVTGGSTDTQYF.

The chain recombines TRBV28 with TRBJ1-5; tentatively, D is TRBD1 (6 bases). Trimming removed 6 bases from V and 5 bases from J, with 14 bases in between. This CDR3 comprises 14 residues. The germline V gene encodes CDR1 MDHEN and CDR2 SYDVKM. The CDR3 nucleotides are TGTGCCAGCAGGCCGACAGGAAACTATCAGCCCCAGCATTTT. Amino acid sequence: CASRPTGNYQPQHF.

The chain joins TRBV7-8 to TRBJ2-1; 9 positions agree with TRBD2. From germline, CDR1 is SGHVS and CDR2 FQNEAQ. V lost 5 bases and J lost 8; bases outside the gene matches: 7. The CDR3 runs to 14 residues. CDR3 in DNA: TGTGCCAGCAGCCAGGGGCTAGCGGGATATGAGCAGTTCTTC. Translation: CASSQGLAGYEQFF.

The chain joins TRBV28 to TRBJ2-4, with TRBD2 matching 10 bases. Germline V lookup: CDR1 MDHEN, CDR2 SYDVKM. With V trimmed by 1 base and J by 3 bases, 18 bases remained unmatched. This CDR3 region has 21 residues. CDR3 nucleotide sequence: TGTGCCAGCAGTTTATTGCGCGAGATCCTAGCGGGAGTTTTCGGCAAAAACATTCAGTACTTC. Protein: CASSLLREILAGVFGKNIQYF. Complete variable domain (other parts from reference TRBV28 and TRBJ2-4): DVKVTQSSRYLVKRTGEKVFLECVQDMDHENMFWYRQDPGLGLRLIYFSYDVKMKEKGDIPEGYSVSREKKERFSLILESASTNQTSMYLCASSLLREILAGVFGKNIQYFGAGTRLSVL.

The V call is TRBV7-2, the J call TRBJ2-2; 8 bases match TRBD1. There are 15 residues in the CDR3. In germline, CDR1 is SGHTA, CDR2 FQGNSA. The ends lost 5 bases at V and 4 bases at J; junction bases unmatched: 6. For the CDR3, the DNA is TGTGCCAGCAGCGCACAGGGGGTTAGCACCGGGGAGCTGTTTTTT. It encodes CASSAQGVSTGELFF.

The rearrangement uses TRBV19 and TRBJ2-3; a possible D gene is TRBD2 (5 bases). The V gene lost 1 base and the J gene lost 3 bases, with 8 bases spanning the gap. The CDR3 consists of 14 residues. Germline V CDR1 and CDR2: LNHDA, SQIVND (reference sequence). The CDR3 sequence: CASSIAGLTDTQYF. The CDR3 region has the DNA TGTGCCAGTAGTATAGCAGGACTGACAGATACGCAGTATTTT.

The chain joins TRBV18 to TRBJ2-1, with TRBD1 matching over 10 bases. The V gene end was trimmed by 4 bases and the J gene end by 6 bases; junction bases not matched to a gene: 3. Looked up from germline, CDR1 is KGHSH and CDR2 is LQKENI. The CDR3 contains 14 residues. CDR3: CASSLRTGGNEQFF. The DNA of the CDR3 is TGTGCCAGCTCACTAAGGACAGGGGGCAATGAGCAGTTCTTC. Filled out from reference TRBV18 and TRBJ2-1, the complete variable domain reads NAGVMQNPRHLVRRRGQEARLRCSPMKGHSHVYWYRQLPEEGLKFMVYLQKENIIDESGMPKERFSAEFPKEGPSILRIQQVVRGDSAAYFCASSLRTGGNEQFFGPGTRLTVL.

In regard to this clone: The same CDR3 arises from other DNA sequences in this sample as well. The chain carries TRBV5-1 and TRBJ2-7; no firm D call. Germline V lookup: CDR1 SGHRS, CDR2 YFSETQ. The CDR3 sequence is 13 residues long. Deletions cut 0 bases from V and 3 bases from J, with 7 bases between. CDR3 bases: TGCGCCAGCAGCTTGGGGGCAAACTACGAGCAGTACTTC. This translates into CASSLGANYEQYF.

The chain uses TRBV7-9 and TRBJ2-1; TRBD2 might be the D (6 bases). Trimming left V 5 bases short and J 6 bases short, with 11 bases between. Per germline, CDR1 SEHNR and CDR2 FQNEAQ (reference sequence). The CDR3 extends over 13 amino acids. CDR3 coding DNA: TGTGCCAGCAGCGTCGGGACTCGCAATGAGCAGTTCTTC. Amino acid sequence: CASSVGTRNEQFF.

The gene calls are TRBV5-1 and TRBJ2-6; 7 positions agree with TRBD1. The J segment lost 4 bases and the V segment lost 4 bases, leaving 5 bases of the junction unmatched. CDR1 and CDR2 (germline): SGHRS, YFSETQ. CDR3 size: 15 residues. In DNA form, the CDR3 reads TGCGCCAGCAGCGACGACAGGGACGGGGCCAACGTCCTGACTTTC. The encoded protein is CASSDDRDGANVLTF.

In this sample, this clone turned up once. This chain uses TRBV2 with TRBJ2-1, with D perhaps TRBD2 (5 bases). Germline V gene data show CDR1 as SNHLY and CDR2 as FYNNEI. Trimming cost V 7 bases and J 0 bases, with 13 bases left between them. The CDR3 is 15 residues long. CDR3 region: CASTEGSLSYNEQFF. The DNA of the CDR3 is TGTGCCAGCACCGAAGGGAGTCTCTCCTACAATGAGCAGTTCTTC.

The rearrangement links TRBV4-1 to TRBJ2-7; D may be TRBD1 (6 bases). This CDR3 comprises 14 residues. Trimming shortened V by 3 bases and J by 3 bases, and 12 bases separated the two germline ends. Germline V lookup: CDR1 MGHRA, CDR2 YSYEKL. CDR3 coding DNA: TGCGCCAGCAGCCAGGACAAACAGGGCTACGAGCAGTACTTC. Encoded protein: CASSQDKQGYEQYF.

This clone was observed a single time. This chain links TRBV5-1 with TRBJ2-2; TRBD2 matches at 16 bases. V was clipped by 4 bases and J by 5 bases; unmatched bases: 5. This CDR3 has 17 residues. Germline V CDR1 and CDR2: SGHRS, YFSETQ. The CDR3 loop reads CASSGGLAGGRTGELFF. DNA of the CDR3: TGCGCCAGCAGCGGGGGACTAGCGGGAGGGCGGACCGGGGAGCTGTTTTTT.

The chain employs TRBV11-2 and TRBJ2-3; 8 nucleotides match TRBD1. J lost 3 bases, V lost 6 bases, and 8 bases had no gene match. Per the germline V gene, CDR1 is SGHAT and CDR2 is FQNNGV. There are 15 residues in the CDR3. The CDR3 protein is CASRPTGVGTDTQYF. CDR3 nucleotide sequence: TGTGCCAGCAGGCCGACAGGGGTTGGGACAGATACGCAGTATTTT.

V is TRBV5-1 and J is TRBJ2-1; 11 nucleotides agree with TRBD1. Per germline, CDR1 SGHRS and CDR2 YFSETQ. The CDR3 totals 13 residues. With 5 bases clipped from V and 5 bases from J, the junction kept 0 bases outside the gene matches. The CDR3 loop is CASRGQGDNEQFF. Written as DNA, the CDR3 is TGCGCCAGCAGGGGACAGGGGGACAATGAGCAGTTCTTC. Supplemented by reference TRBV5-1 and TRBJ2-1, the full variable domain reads KAGVTQTPRYLIKTRGQQVTLSCSPISGHRSVSWYQQTPGQGLQFLFEYFSETQRNKGNFPGRFSGRQFSNSRSEMNVSTLELGDSALYLCASRGQGDNEQFFGPGTRLTVL.

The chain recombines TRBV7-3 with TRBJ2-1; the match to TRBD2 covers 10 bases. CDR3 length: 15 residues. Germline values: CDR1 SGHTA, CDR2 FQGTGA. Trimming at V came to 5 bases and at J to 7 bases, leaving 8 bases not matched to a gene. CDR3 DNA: TGTGCCAGCAGCCTAGCGGGAGTGGGGTCGAATGAGCAGTTCTTC. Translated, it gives CASSLAGVGSNEQFF.

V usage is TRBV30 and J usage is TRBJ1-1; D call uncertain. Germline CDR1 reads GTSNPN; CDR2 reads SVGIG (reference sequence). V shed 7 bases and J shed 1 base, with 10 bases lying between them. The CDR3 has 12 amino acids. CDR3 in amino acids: CAYTSGNTEAFF. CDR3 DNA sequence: TGTGCCTATACCTCAGGGAACACTGAAGCTTTCTTT.

CDR3 residues: CASSQEGLAGGKAHEQYF. The CDR3 DNA is TGCGCCAGCAGCCAAGAGGGACTAGCGGGAGGAAAGGCCCACGAGCAGTACTTC. The chain carries TRBV4-1 and TRBJ2-7; 15 bases are a match to TRBD2. Germline V gene lookup returns CDR1 MGHRA and CDR2 YSYEKL. The J segment lost 5 bases and the V segment lost 0 bases, leaving 8 bases of the junction unmatched. The CDR3 contains 18 residues.

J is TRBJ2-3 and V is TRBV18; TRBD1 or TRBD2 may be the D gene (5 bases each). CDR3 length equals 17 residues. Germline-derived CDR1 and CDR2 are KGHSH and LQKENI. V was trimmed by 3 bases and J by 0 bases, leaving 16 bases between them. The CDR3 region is CASSPLGPGSSTDTQYF. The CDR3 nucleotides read TGTGCCAGCTCACCTCTGGGACCTGGGTCTAGCACAGATACGCAGTATTTT.

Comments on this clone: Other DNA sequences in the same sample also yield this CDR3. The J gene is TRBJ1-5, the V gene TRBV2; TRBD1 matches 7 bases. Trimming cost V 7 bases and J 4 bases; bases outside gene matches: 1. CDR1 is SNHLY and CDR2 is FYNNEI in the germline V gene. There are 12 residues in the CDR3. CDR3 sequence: CASTTGNQPQHF. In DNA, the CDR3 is TGTGCCAGCACGACAGGGAATCAGCCCCAGCATTTT.

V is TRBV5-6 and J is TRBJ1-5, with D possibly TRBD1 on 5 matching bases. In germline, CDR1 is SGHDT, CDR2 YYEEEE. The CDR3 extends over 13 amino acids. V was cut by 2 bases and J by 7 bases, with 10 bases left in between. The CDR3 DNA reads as TGTGCCAGCAGCTTTACAGGTACGCAGCCCCAGCATTTT. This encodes CASSFTGTQPQHF.

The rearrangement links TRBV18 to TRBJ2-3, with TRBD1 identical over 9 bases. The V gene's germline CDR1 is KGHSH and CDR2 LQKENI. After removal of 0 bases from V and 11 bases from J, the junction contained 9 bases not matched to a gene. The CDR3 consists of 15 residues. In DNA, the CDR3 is TGTGCCAGCTCACCACCGATAGGGACAGGGCATCGGCAGTATTTT. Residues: CASSPPIGTGHRQYF.

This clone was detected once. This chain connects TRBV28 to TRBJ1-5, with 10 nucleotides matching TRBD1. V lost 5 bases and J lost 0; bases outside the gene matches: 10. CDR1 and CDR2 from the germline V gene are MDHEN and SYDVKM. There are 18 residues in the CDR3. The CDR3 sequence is CASSPWGQGNPSNQPQHF. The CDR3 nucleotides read TGTGCCAGCAGTCCCTGGGGACAGGGGAATCCTAGCAATCAGCCCCAGCATTTT.

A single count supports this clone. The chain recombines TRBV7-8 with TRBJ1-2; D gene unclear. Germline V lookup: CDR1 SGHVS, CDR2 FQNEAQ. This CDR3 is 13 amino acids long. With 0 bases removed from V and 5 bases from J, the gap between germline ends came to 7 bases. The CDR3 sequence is CASSLAREYGYTF. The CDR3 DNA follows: TGTGCCAGCAGCTTAGCGCGGGAGTATGGCTACACCTTC.

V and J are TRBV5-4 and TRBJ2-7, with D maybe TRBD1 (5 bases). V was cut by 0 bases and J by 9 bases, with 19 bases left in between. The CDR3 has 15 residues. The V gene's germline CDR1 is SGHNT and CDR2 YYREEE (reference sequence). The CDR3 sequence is CASSLVAGSIDGQYF. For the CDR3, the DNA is TGTGCCAGCAGCTTGGTGGCAGGGTCCATTGATGGGCAGTACTTC.

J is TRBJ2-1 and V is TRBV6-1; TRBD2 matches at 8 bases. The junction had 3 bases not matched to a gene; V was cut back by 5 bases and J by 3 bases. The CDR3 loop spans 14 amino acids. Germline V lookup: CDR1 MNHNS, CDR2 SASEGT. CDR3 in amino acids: CASSRGTSYNEQFF. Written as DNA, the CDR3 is TGTGCCAGCAGTCGTGGGACTAGCTACAATGAGCAGTTCTTC.

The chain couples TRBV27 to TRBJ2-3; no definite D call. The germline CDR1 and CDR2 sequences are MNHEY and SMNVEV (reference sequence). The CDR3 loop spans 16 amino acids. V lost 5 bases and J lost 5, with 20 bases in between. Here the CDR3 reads CASSRRVNSLIDTQYF. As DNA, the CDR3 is TGTGCCAGCAGTCGTAGGGTAAATAGCCTCATAGATACGCAGTATTTT.